This T cell receptor (beta chain) appears in the sequencing data of a study of blood T cell repertoires in COVID-19. Overall study context: Samples representing acute and convalescent COVID-19 were sourced from the United States, Italy and Spain. Sample material is recorded as cDNA or gDNA derived from T cells, B-cell-depleted T cells, or PBMCs.

The CDR3 spans 17 residues. The ends were cut back, 5 bases at V and 4 bases at J, with 23 bases in the middle. Germline V CDR1 and CDR2: SGHAT, FQNNGV. This clone was counted a single time. In the authors' methods: Estimates of nucleated cell counts were drawn from the amplification of reference gene primers. Sequencing was performed with immunoSEQ multiplex PCR; in TCRdb, only in-frame clones are kept and a portion is missing. V and J calls and clone size come straight from that table; D and trimming were deduced from the DNA. Among hundreds of thousands of clones listed, 84% were seen once. Sequencing was done on a sample of peripheral blood. The rearrangement joins TRBV11-2 to TRBJ1-1; maybe TRBD1 (6 bases). This TCR came from a woman aged 80 or over with active or convalescent COVID-19. The CDR3 loop is CASSPTGLGYRGTEAFF. The CDR3 DNA follows: TGTGCCAGCAGCCCTACAGGGTTGGGGTATCGGGGCACTGAAGCTTTCTTT.